This T cell receptor beta chain was identified in a study of control samples from healthy donors and cancer patients. The CDR3 has 16 residues. V was pared by 10 bases and J by 4 bases, with 18 bases of the junction left unmatched. CDR1 is LNHDA, CDR2 SQIVND, per germline (reference sequence). TCRdb's table, derived via immunoSEQ multiplex PCR, lists solely in-frame clones and lacks some. The sample gives under 70,000 clones, roughly 95% of which show up once; about 1% is in the top ten. The specimen sequenced was blood. The sequence came from a woman younger than 30 in good health. This chain uses TRBV19 with TRBJ2-7; 8 nucleotides align to TRBD2. The CDR3 spells CATRSDRAGEIYEQYF. CDR3 in DNA: TGTGCCACCCGATCCGATAGAGCGGGGGAAATATACGAGCAGTACTTC.